This passage covers 17 T cell receptor beta chains from one sample sequenced in a study of blood T cell repertoires in COVID-19. Here immunoSEQ multiplex PCR was the method, and the copy in TCRdb shows in-frame clones only, minus some. The sample contains roughly 160,000 clones, about 85% of which appear only once. The sample consisted of peripheral blood. The receptor set was obtained from a woman in her 50s with COVID-19, enrolled during active disease.

The table lists this clone with a few counts. The chain has TRBV24-1 and TRBJ1-6, with a tentative D call TRBD1 (5 bases). Germline lookup yields CDR1 KGHDR and CDR2 SFDVKD. Trimming stripped 2 bases from V and 1 base from J, with 11 bases between. CDR3 length: 17 amino acids. The DNA for the CDR3 is TGTGCCACCAGTGATTCCAATCAGGGATCCTATAATTCACCCCTCCACTTT. This gives the protein CATSDSNQGSYNSPLHF.

This chain connects TRBV7-6 to TRBJ2-2, with TRBD1 matching over 10 bases. The CDR3 has 15 amino acids. Germline V CDR1 and CDR2: SGHVS, FNYEAQ. Losses at the gene ends were 10 bases for V and 0 bases for J; bases not matched to a gene: 5. The CDR3 sequence is CATRGQGPNTGELFF. CDR3 in DNA: TGTGCCACCCGGGGACAGGGGCCGAACACCGGGGAGCTGTTTTTT.

The chain has TRBV10-2 and TRBJ2-7; the D is unclear. This CDR3 contains 11 residues. The germline V and J ends were trimmed by 3 bases and 6 bases, with 6 bases remaining between them. In germline, CDR1 is WSHSY, CDR2 SAAADI. CDR3 sequence reads: CASSERGEQYF. CDR3 nucleotides: TGCGCCAGCAGTGAAAGAGGCGAGCAGTACTTC.

The genes are TRBV6-5 and TRBJ2-3; 7 nucleotides match TRBD1. With V trimmed by 3 bases and J by 2 bases, 5 bases remained unmatched. CDR1 is MNHEY, CDR2 SVGAGI, per germline. The CDR3 loop spans 15 amino acids. CDR3 amino acids: CASSYYGTATDTQYF. DNA for the CDR3: TGTGCCAGCAGTTATTACGGGACAGCCACAGATACGCAGTATTTT.

The genes are TRBV11-2 and TRBJ1-1; 11 bases fit TRBD1. This CDR3 contains 13 residues. J gave up 5 bases and V 9 bases, and 5 bases lay outside the gene matches. In germline, CDR1 is SGHAT, CDR2 FQNNGV. CDR3 sequence (DNA): TGTGCCAGTAGGGGACAGGGGGGAACTGAAGCTTTCTTT. It yields the protein CASRGQGGTEAFF.

The rearrangement joins TRBV7-3 to TRBJ2-1; 8 bases map to TRBD1. The CDR3 consists of 16 residues. With V trimmed by 5 bases and J by 0 bases, 6 bases remained unmatched. Germline-derived CDR1 and CDR2 are SGHTA and FQGTGA. This chain's CDR3 is CASSTGTGSSYNEQFF. For the CDR3, the DNA is TGTGCCAGCAGCACTGGGACAGGTAGCTCCTACAATGAGCAGTTCTTC.

The chain uses TRBV28 and TRBJ2-5; 7 bases map to TRBD1. Germline V gene sequence: CDR1 MDHEN, CDR2 SYDVKM. The trim removed 6 bases at V and 5 bases at J, leaving 12 bases unmatched. CDR3 length: 15 amino acids. The CDR3 loop is CASSRRGQSMETQYF. The DNA of the CDR3 is TGTGCCAGCAGCAGACGGGGACAGAGTATGGAGACCCAGTACTTC.

The CDR3 reads CASSPPVRTSYNSPLHF. Written as DNA, the CDR3 is TGTGCCAGCAGTCCCCCGGTCCGGACATCCTATAATTCACCCCTCCACTTT. V gene TRBV28 combines with J gene TRBJ1-6, with a possible D match to TRBD1 (5 bases). Trimming cost V 5 bases and J 1 base, with 15 bases left between them. The CDR3 is 17 amino acids. Germline CDR1 and CDR2: MDHEN and SYDVKM. Supplemented by reference TRBV28 and TRBJ1-6, the full variable domain reads DVKVTQSSRYLVKRTGEKVFLECVQDMDHENMFWYRQDPGLGLRLIYFSYDVKMKEKGDIPEGYSVSREKKERFSLILESASTNQTSMYLCASSPPVRTSYNSPLHFGNGTRLTVT.

This chain links TRBV14 with TRBJ1-3, with TRBD1 identical over 7 bases. J was trimmed by 8 bases and V by 5 bases; bases with no gene match: 12. The length of the CDR3 is 15 residues. The germline CDR1 and CDR2 sequences are SGHDN and FVKESK. The chain's CDR3 is CASSSIKGAKDTIYF. DNA for the CDR3: TGTGCCAGCAGCTCAATAAAGGGGGCAAAAGACACCATATATTTT.

The rearrangement joins TRBV28 to TRBJ1-2; possible D gene TRBD1, 5 bases. The CDR3 has 14 residues. V was pared by 6 bases and J by 4 bases, with 15 bases between. Germline CDR1 MDHEN, CDR2 SYDVKM. The CDR3 here is CASSSPGLTYGYTF. The CDR3 region has the DNA TGTGCCAGCAGCTCCCCAGGGTTGACCTATGGCTACACCTTC.

The gene calls are TRBV7-9 and TRBJ1-4; D is unclear. The CDR3 loop spans 16 amino acids. Germline V gene data show CDR1 as SEHNR and CDR2 as FQNEAQ (reference sequence). Between the trimmed V and J ends, which lost 1 base and 1 base, there was a span of 10 bases. The CDR3 region has the DNA TGTGCCAGCAGCTTAGATGGGAGGAGAACTAATGAAAAACTGTTTTTT. Translation: CASSLDGRRTNEKLFF.

This clone was counted between two and nine times. The chain has TRBV19 and TRBJ1-2; 7 bases map to TRBD1. Trimming cost V 6 bases and J 4 bases; bases outside gene matches: 8. The germline V gene has CDR1 LNHDA and CDR2 SQIVND (reference sequence). The CDR3 loop spans 14 amino acids. The CDR3 DNA sequence: TGTGCCAGTAGAACGGGGACAGTACCCTATGGCTACACCTTC. Protein sequence: CASRTGTVPYGYTF.

This clone came up once. V is TRBV28 and J is TRBJ1-2; D possibly corresponds to TRBD1 (6 bases). V was shortened by 2 bases and J by 7 bases, with 14 bases between the two germline ends. This CDR3 comprises 14 residues. In germline, CDR1 is MDHEN, CDR2 SYDVKM. In DNA, the CDR3 is TGTGCCAGCAGTTTAGGGACATTTAGAGGTGGCTACACCTTC. Translation: CASSLGTFRGGYTF.

The chain employs TRBV18 and TRBJ1-5, with D hard to call. CDR1 is KGHSH, CDR2 LQKENI, per germline. The CDR3 runs to 13 residues. The ends were cut back, 9 bases at V and 2 bases at J, with 11 bases in the middle. The CDR3: CASKDGGNQPQHF. The CDR3 DNA follows: TGTGCCAGTAAGGACGGGGGCAATCAGCCCCAGCATTTT.

The CDR3 nucleotides read TGTGCCAGCAGCGTTACTAGCGGGGTGAGCACAGATACGCAGTATTTT. It codes for CASSVTSGVSTDTQYF. This chain uses TRBV9 with TRBJ2-3, with 10 bases matching TRBD2. Trimming removed 2 bases from V and 0 bases from J; junction bases left unmatched: 3. Germline CDR1 reads SGDLS; CDR2 reads YYNGEE. The CDR3 extends over 16 amino acids.

The chain employs TRBV5-1 and TRBJ2-2, with 7 nucleotides matching TRBD1. This CDR3 contains 14 residues. V lost 7 bases and J lost 2; bases outside the gene matches: 5. Germline CDR1 and CDR2: SGHRS and YFSETQ. The CDR3 here is CASQGQINTGELFF. The CDR3 nucleotides are TGCGCCAGCCAGGGACAGATAAACACCGGGGAGCTGTTTTTT.

The V gene is TRBV6-2 or TRBV6-3, the J gene TRBJ1-2, with D uncertain. Germline CDR1 and CDR2: MNHEY and SVGEGT. The V end was cut by 2 bases, the J end by 2 bases, with 12 bases between. The CDR3 spans 15 residues. The CDR3 is CASSYGSSSNYGYTF. The CDR3 region has the DNA TGTGCCAGCAGTTACGGCAGTTCCTCAAACTATGGCTACACCTTC.